A single sample is the source of the 5 T cell receptor beta chains below, sequenced in a study of T cell responses to AZD1222 COVID-19 vaccine. The table came from immunoSEQ multiplex PCR; TCRdb's copy has only in-frame clones and leaves some out. Of around 120,000 clones detected, around 91% appear once; the ten largest clones hold roughly 1.5%. The sequenced sample was peripheral blood, obtained 28 days after the second AZD1222 dose. Every receptor here comes from an adult who received the AZD1222 COVID-19 vaccine.

The chain uses TRBV6-1 and TRBJ1-1; D may be TRBD1 (5 bases). The germline CDR1 and CDR2 sequences are MNHNS and SASEGT. The CDR3 has 16 residues. Deletions cut 1 base from V and 4 bases from J, with 16 bases between. As DNA, the CDR3 is TGTGCCAGCAGTGAAGTTTGGGCGGGACTGGTCACTGAAGCTTTCTTT. Protein: CASSEVWAGLVTEAFF.

A single count supports this clone. The V and J genes are TRBV5-1 and TRBJ1-1; D uncertain. V shed 0 bases and J shed 6 bases, with 12 bases lying between them. The CDR3 covers 14 residues. The germline V gene has CDR1 SGHRS and CDR2 YFSETQ. The CDR3 region has the DNA TGCGCCAGCAGCTTGGATTTTTTCAGCCCTGAAGCTTTCTTT. Protein sequence: CASSLDFFSPEAFF. Looking up the rest from reference TRBV5-1 and TRBJ1-1 gives the full variable domain: KAGVTQTPRYLIKTRGQQVTLSCSPISGHRSVSWYQQTPGQGLQFLFEYFSETQRNKGNFPGRFSGRQFSNSRSEMNVSTLELGDSALYLCASSLDFFSPEAFFGQGTRLTVV.

The gene calls are TRBV4-1 and TRBJ2-3, with D possibly being TRBD1 or TRBD2 (5 bases each). The V gene lost 3 bases and the J gene lost 4 bases, with 8 bases spanning the gap. This CDR3 has 13 amino acids. CDR1 MGHRA and CDR2 YSYEKL come from the germline V gene. CDR3 nucleotides: TGCGCCAGCAGCCACCGAGGGGCAGATACGCAGTATTTT. This sequence encodes CASSHRGADTQYF.

This clone was recorded only once. This chain uses TRBV7-9 with TRBJ2-7; no clear D gene. Germline V CDR1 and CDR2: SEHNR, FQNEAQ (reference sequence). Trimming pared 4 bases from V and 1 base from J, leaving 11 bases between. This CDR3 region has 14 residues. CDR3 bases: TGTGCCAGCAGCTCAGCTACCTATTCCTACGAGCAGTACTTC. This sequence encodes CASSSATYSYEQYF.

The V call is TRBV28, the J call TRBJ1-2; D perhaps matches TRBD1 (5 bases). CDR1 and CDR2 (germline): MDHEN, SYDVKM. Trimming removed 4 bases from V and 3 bases from J, with 12 bases in between. The CDR3 consists of 14 residues. This chain's CDR3 is CASSYQGLYYGYTF. Written as DNA, the CDR3 is TGTGCCAGCAGTTACCAGGGCCTCTACTATGGCTACACCTTC.